The T cell receptor (beta chain) under discussion was sequenced for a study of T-cell memory formation after mild COVID-19. Study conclusions and caveats: Clones from the second wave (peaking day 37) had unconfirmed SARS-CoV-2 specificity. The main location of contracting CD4+ clones was CM and EM, and that of contracting CD8+ clones was EMRA. Contracting clones from day 15 to 85 showed balanced CD4/CD8; later expanders favored CD4+.

V lost 3 bases and J lost 6, with 11 bases in between. Per germline, CDR1 SGHTA and CDR2 FQGTGA. The CDR3 loop spans 13 amino acids. Points on this clonotype: Its antigen is unidentified.

TCRdb reprocessed the 5' RACE reads via MiXCR and lists one record per CDR3 protein. The sample includes some 54,000 distinct CDR3 sequences, over 7.5% of them seen just once. This sequence originates from a man aged 18 to 35 who had mild COVID-19 (a few samples of this study predate the infection). Cell type and time point are not known. Sequences were obtained from PBMCs or a T cell subset sorted from them (not recorded which). The rearrangement joins TRBV7-3 to TRBJ1-2; D is possibly TRBD1 (5 bases). CDR3 nucleotide sequence: TGTGCCAGCAGCTTCGGCGGGGGGAATGGCTACACCTTC. Its protein is CASSFGGGNGYTF. Full variable domain (missing parts from reference TRBV7-3 and TRBJ1-2): GAGVSQTPSNKVTEKGKYVELRCDPISGHTALYWYRQSLGQGPEFLIYFQGTGAADDSGLPNDRFFAVRPEGSVSTLKIQRTERGDSAVYLCASSFGGGNGYTFGSGTRLTVV.